This T cell receptor (beta chain) was obtained from a study of cytomegalovirus exposure and HLA in healthy donors. Findings and caveats of the study: Specificity for CMV antigens was confirmed in vitro for a few of the CMV-associated chains.

J was trimmed by 1 base and V by 2 bases; bases with no gene match: 1. The CDR3 spans 13 residues. Germline V gives CDR1 GTSNPN, CDR2 SVGIG (reference sequence). About this clone itself: Antigen: not known. Additional DNA sequences in this sample encode the identical CDR3.

PCR primers comprised 60 Vbeta and 13 Jbeta primers. Assay: immunoSEQ multiplex PCR; the TCRdb copy retains only in-frame clones and omits some. The table has approximately 110,000 clones, 70% to 85% seen once. The J gene is TRBJ1-1, the V gene TRBV30, with 7 positions matching TRBD1. The sample taken for sequencing was PBMCs. The TCR comes from a woman aged 40 to 50 in good health and CMV-seropositive. The CDR3 bases are TGTGCCTGGAGTAGACAGGGGAACACTGAAGCTTTCTTT. It encodes CAWSRQGNTEAFF.